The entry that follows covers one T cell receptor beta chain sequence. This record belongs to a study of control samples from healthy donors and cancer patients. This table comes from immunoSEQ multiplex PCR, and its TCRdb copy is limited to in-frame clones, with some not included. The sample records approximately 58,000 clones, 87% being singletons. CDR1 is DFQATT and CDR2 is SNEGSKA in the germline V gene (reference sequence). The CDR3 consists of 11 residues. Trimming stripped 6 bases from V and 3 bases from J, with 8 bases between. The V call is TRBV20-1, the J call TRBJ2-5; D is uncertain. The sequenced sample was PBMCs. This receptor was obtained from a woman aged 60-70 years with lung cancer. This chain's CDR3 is CSANDKETQYF. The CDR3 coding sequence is TGCAGTGCCAACGACAAAGAGACCCAGTACTTC.